This T cell receptor beta chain originates from a study of shared clonotypes between healthy human individuals. A remark on this clone: A much larger clone differs by one base, so this may be a read error. This sample also contains other DNA sequences that code for the same CDR3.

CDR3 length: 15 residues. CDR1 is MNHNY, CDR2 SVGAGI, per germline (reference sequence). J was trimmed by 2 bases and V by 5 bases; bases with no gene match: 4. The healthy adult donors were HIV-negative and reported no recent acute infections or vaccinations. Across several immunoSEQ plates, the genomic DNA of each subset was split evenly. Here immunoSEQ multiplex PCR was the method, and the copy in TCRdb shows in-frame clones only, minus some. The sample shows more than 450,000 clones, 79% of them seen only once. The specimen was PBMCs. The chain employs TRBV6-6 and TRBJ1-5; 9 bases match TRBD1. The sequence came from a woman aged 35 to 49 in good health. Some clones in this sample may be carry-over from other donors' samples. The CDR3 sequence is CASSPRDRGNQPQHF. In DNA form, the CDR3 reads TGTGCCAGCAGTCCCCGGGACAGGGGCAATCAGCCCCAGCATTTT.